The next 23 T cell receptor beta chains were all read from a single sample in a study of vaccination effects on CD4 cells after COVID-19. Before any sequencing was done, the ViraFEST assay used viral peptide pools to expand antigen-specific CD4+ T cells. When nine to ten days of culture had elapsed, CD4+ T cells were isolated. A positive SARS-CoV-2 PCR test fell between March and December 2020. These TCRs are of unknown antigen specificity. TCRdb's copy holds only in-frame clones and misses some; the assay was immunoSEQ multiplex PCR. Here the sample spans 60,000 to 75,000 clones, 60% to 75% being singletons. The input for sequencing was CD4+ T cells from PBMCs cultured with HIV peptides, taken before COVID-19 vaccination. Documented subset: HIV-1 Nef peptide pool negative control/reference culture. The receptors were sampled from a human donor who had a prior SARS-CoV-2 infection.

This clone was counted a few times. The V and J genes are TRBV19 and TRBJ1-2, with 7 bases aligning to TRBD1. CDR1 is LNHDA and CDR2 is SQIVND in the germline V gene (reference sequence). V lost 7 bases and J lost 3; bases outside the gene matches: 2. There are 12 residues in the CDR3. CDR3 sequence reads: CASITGDYGYTF. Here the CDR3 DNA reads TGTGCCAGTATAACAGGGGACTATGGCTACACCTTC.

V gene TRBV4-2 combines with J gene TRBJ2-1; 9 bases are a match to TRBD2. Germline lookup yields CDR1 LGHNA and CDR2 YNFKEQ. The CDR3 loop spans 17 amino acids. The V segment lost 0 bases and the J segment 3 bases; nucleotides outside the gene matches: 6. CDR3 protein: CASSQDRASGVYNEQFF. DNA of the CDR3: TGTGCCAGCAGCCAAGATCGGGCTAGCGGGGTCTACAATGAGCAGTTCTTC.

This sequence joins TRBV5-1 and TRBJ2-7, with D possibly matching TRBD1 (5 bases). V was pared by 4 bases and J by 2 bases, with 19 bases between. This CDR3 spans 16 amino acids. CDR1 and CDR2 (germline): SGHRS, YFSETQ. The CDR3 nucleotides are TGCGCCAGCAGCGAGGAACTGTATGGGGCGGCCTACGAGCAGTACTTC. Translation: CASSEELYGAAYEQYF.

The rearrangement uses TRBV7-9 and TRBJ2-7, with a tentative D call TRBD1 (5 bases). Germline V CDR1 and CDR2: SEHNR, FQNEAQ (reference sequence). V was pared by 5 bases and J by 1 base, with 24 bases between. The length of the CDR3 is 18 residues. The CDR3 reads CASSMSLGRRTLSYEQYF. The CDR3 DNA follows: TGTGCCAGCAGCATGTCGTTGGGGCGCCGGACGCTTTCCTACGAGCAGTACTTC.

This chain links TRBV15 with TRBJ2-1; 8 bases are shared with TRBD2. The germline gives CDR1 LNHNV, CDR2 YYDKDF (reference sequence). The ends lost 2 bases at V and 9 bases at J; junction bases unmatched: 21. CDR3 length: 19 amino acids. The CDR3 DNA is TGTGCCACCAGCAGAACCCCGGGGGCGGGGGGCTCCTGGGGCGGTGAGCAGTTCTTC. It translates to CATSRTPGAGGSWGGEQFF.

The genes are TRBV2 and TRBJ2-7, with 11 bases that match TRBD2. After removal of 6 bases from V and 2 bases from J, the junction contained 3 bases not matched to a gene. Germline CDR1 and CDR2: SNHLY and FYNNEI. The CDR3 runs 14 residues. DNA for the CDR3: TGTGCCAGCAGGGTAGCGGGAGGGGCCTACGAGCAGTACTTC. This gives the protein CASRVAGGAYEQYF.

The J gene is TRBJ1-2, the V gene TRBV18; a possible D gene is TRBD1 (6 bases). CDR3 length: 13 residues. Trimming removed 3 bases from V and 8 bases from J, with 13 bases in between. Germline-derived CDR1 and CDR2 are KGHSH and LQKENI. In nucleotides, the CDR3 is TGTGCCAGCTCACCGCTCGGGGGCGAAGGCTACACCTTC. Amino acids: CASSPLGGEGYTF.

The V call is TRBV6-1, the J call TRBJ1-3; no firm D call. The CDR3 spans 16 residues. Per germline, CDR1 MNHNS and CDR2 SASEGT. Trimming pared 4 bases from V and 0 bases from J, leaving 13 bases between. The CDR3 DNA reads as TGTGCCAGCAGTGCTGCCCCCGAGAGCTCTGGAAACACCATATATTTT. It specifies CASSAAPESSGNTIYF.

This chain's CDR3 is CAISLASGTESIGELFF. The CDR3 DNA reads TGTGCCATCAGTTTAGCCTCCGGGACAGAGTCTATCGGGGAGCTGTTTTTT. The chain links TRBV10-3 to TRBJ2-2, with 7 bases aligning to TRBD1. Germline CDR1 and CDR2: ENHRY and SYGVKD. This CDR3 is 17 amino acids long. V was pared by 5 bases and J by 7 bases, with 16 bases of the junction left unmatched.

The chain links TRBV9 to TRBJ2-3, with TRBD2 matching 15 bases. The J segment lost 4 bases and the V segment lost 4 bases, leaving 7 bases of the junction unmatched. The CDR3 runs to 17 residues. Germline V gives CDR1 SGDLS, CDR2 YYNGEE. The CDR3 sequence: CASSIWGLAGGSDTQYF. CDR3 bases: TGTGCCAGCAGCATATGGGGACTAGCGGGGGGATCAGATACGCAGTATTTT.

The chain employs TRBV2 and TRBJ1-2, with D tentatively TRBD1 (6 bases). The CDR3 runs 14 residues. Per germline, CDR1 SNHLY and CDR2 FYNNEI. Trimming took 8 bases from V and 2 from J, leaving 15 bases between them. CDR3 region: CASARTALNYGYTF. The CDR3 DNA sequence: TGTGCCAGCGCCCGGACAGCTTTAAACTATGGCTACACCTTC.

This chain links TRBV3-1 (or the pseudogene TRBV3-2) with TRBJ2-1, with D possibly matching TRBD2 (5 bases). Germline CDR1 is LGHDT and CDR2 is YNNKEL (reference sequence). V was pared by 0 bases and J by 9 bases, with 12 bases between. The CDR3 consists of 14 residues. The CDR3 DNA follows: TGTGCCAGCAGCCAAGATCGGGGTTTACGTGAGCAGTTCTTC. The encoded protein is CASSQDRGLREQFF.

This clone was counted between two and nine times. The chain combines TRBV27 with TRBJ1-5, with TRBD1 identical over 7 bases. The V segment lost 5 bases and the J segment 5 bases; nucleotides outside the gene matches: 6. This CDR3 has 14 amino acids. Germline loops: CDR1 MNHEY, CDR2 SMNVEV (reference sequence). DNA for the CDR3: TGTGCCAGCAGTCCCCGACAGGGCTATCAGCCCCAGCATTTT. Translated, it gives CASSPRQGYQPQHF.

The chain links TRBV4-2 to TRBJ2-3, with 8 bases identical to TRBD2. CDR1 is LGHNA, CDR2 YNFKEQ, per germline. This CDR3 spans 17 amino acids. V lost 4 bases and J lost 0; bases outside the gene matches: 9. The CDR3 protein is CASSRRSGGESTDTQYF. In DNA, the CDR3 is TGTGCCAGCAGCCGGAGAAGCGGGGGAGAGAGCACAGATACGCAGTATTTT.

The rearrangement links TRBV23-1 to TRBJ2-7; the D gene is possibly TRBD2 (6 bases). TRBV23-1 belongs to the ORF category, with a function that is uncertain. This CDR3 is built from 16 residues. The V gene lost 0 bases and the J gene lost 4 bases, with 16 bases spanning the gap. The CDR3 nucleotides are TGCGCCAGCAGTCAATCGTCGGGAGCTTTGAGATACGAGCAGTACTTC. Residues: CASSQSSGALRYEQYF.

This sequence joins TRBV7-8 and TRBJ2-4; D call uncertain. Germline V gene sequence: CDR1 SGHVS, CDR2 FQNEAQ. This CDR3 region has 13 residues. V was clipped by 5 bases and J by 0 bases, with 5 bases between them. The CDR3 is CASSPLAKNIQYF. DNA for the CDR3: TGTGCCAGCAGCCCCCTAGCCAAAAACATTCAGTACTTC.

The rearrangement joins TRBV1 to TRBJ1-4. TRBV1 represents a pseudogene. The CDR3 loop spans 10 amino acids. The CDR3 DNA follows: TGCACTCCACCGGGGGGAAAACTGTTTTTT. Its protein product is CTPPGGKLFF.

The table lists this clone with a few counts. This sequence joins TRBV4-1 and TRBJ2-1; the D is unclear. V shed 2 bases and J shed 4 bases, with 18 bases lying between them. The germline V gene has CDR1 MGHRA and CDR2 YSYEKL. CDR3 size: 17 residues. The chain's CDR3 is CASSQQWTNDLYNEQFF. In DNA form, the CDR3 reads TGCGCCAGCAGCCAACAATGGACGAACGACCTTTACAATGAGCAGTTCTTC.

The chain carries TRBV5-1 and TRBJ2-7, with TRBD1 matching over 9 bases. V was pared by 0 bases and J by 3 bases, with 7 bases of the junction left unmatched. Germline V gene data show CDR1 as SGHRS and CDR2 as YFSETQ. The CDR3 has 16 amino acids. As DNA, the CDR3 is TGCGCCAGCAGCTTGGATCCGGGACAGGGATACTACGAGCAGTACTTC. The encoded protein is CASSLDPGQGYYEQYF.

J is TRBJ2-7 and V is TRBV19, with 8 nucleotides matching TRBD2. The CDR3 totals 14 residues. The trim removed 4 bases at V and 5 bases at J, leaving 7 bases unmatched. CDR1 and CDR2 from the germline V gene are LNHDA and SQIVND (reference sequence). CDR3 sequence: CASSRLAGYNEQYF. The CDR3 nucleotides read TGTGCCAGTAGTAGATTAGCGGGGTATAACGAGCAGTACTTC.

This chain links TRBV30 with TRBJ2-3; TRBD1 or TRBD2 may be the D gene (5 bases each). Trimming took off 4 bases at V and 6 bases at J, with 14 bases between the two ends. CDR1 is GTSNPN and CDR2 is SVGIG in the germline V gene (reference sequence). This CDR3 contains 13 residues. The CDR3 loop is CAWNRGPGDTQYF. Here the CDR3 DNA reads TGTGCCTGGAATCGGGGACCGGGGGATACGCAGTATTTT.

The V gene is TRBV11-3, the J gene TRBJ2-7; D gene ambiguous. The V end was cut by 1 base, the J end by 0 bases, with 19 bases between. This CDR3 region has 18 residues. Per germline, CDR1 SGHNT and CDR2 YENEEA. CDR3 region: CASSLAALPSAYSYEQYF. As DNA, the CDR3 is TGTGCCAGCAGCTTAGCAGCTTTACCCAGCGCGTACTCCTACGAGCAGTACTTC.

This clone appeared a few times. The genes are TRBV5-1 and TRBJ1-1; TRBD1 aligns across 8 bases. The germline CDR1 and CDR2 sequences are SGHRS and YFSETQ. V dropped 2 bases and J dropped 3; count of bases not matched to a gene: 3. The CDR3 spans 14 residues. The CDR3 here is CASSFMTGDTEAFF. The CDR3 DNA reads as TGCGCCAGCAGCTTCATGACAGGGGACACTGAAGCTTTCTTT.